This T cell receptor beta chain derives from a study of OX40 agonist ivuxolimab in advanced cancers. Study-level background: Every patient in dose escalation had hepatocellular carcinoma, melanoma, renal cell or head and neck cancer. General observations from the study: The investigators did not determine what antigen specificity the expanded peripheral T cells had. Doses of 0.1 to 3.0 mg/kg were accompanied by clonal expansion of CD4+ and CD8+ blood T cells by week 6. CD8+ T cells (on average) carried more expanded clones than CD4+ T cells.

About this clone itself: Its antigen is not known.

The assay was immunoSEQ multiplex PCR, and TCRdb's table has in-frame clones only and misses some. The sample includes 40,000 or so clones, 85% to 90% seen only once; the top ten take roughly 0.51%. This CDR3 is 17 amino acids long. V lost 5 bases, J lost 2 bases, and 14 bases stayed unmatched. Germline values: CDR1 SGHRS, CDR2 YFSETQ. The clonotype comes from an adult with an advanced solid tumor such as melanoma, head and neck, liver or kidney cancer. The specimen comprised CD4+ or CD8+ T cells sorted from blood, sampled in a trial of the OX40 agonist ivuxolimab. This chain joins TRBV5-1 and TRBJ2-5; 8 nucleotides agree with TRBD2. CDR3 sequence (DNA): TGCGCCAGCAGGACGGGACTAGTGGGGGGGCAACAAGAGACCCAGTACTTC. It is translated as CASRTGLVGGQQETQYF.